One sample yielded the 18 T cell receptor beta chains listed below, sequenced in a study of a mutant IDH1 vaccine in newly diagnosed glioma. The time point was: baseline, week 1 (first vaccination visit). The treatment is: pre-vaccination baseline after standard-of-care therapy. TCRdb keeps only in-frame clones here, not all; method: immunoSEQ multiplex PCR. The sample has fewer than 45,000 clones; approximately 78% are singletons. This material consisted of PBMCs, taken from a glioma patient treated with radiotherapy, temozolomide or both. Receptors originate from a man between 35 and 55 years old with glioma. Some clones in this sample may be carry-over from other donors' samples.

This clone was detected a few times. The chain carries TRBV7-9 and TRBJ2-7; 11 bases match TRBD1. V gave up 3 bases and J gave up 7 bases; unmatched junction bases: 8. The CDR3 is made up of 15 amino acids. CDR1 and CDR2 (germline): SEHNR, FQNEAQ (reference sequence). CDR3 sequence reads: CASSLGQGTGGEQYF. The CDR3 DNA follows: TGTGCCAGCAGCTTGGGACAGGGGACAGGGGGGGAGCAGTACTTC.

The chain couples TRBV5-6 to TRBJ2-3; 14 positions match TRBD2. The CDR3 runs to 15 residues. Per germline, CDR1 SGHDT and CDR2 YYEEEE. Trimming removed 4 bases from V and 10 bases from J; junction bases left unmatched: 8. The CDR3 loop is CASSPGLAGDRAQYF. The CDR3 DNA is TGTGCCAGCAGCCCGGGACTAGCGGGGGACCGGGCGCAGTATTTT.

This clone showed up just a few times. Distinct nucleotide sequences in the sample also encode this CDR3. The chain employs TRBV30 and TRBJ1-5, with D uncertain. V was cut by 0 bases and J by 2 bases, with 5 bases left in between. The CDR3 totals 13 residues. CDR1 and CDR2 (germline): GTSNPN, SVGIG (reference sequence). As DNA, the CDR3 is TGTGCCTGGAGTGTAAGGGGCAATCAGCCCCAGCATTTT. Amino acid sequence: CAWSVRGNQPQHF.

The rearrangement links TRBV19 to TRBJ2-5, with a weak D call TRBD2 (5 bases). Germline V gene lookup returns CDR1 LNHDA and CDR2 SQIVND (reference sequence). There are 15 residues in the CDR3. V lost 1 base to trimming and J lost 6 bases, with 15 bases between them. The CDR3 bases are TGTGCCAGTAGTATAGTTGGAGGCCAGAAAAAGACCCAGTACTTC. This codes for CASSIVGGQKKTQYF.

V gene TRBV7-2 combines with J gene TRBJ1-2, with a tentative D call TRBD1 (6 bases). The germline CDR1 and CDR2 sequences are SGHTA and FQGNSA. The CDR3 has 15 amino acids. Trimming took 5 bases from V and 4 from J, leaving 17 bases between them. CDR3 in DNA: TGTGCCAGCAGCCCCGGGGGGGGACAAGTCTATGGCTACACCTTC. Amino acids: CASSPGGGQVYGYTF.

The chain is built from TRBV2 and TRBJ2-7; 8 bases match TRBD1. The germline gives CDR1 SNHLY, CDR2 FYNNEI. V lost 5 bases to trimming and J lost 1 base; unmatched junction nucleotides: 4. The CDR3 consists of 14 residues. The CDR3 reads CASSPDRASYEQYF. The CDR3 DNA is TGTGCCAGCAGTCCGGACAGGGCATCCTACGAGCAGTACTTC.

V gene TRBV4-1 combines with J gene TRBJ1-1, with D tentatively TRBD1 (5 bases). Trimming shortened V by 0 bases and J by 5 bases, and 16 bases separated the two germline ends. CDR3 length: 16 amino acids. Germline loops: CDR1 MGHRA, CDR2 YSYEKL. CDR3: CASSQDLGRADTEAFF. The CDR3 DNA follows: TGCGCCAGCAGCCAAGATTTGGGCAGGGCTGATACTGAAGCTTTCTTT.

The rearrangement uses TRBV7-3 and TRBJ1-6; 8 nucleotides align to TRBD1. The V gene's germline CDR1 is SGHTA and CDR2 FQGTGA. The V and J ends lost 8 bases and 7 bases, in that order; junction bases with no gene match: 10. The CDR3 runs to 15 residues. This chain's CDR3 is CASSTGEWENSPLHF. DNA of the CDR3: TGTGCCAGCTCGACAGGGGAGTGGGAGAATTCACCCCTCCACTTT.

The V and J genes are TRBV6-1 and TRBJ1-2; no firm D call. The V end lost 8 bases, the J end lost 4 bases, and 17 bases lay between the germline ends. The CDR3 length is 14 residues. Germline V CDR1 and CDR2: MNHNS, SASEGT. Here the CDR3 DNA reads TGTGCCAGCGATCAGTCGGGAGGGCCCTATGGCTACACCTTC. This sequence encodes CASDQSGGPYGYTF.

J is TRBJ2-2 and V is TRBV30; 9 bases are shared with TRBD2. Germline V gives CDR1 GTSNPN, CDR2 SVGIG (reference sequence). The CDR3 is 14 residues long. The V segment lost 5 bases and the J segment 4 bases; nucleotides outside the gene matches: 5. The CDR3 DNA sequence: TGTGCCTGGGCAGCGGGGGGCGGCACCGGGGAGCTGTTTTTT. It is translated as CAWAAGGGTGELFF.

The CDR3 loop is CASSPIDSSGANVLTF. CDR3 DNA: TGTGCCAGCAGCCCAATCGACAGCTCTGGGGCCAACGTCCTGACTTTC. The V call is TRBV16, the J call TRBJ2-6; a possible D gene is TRBD1 (5 bases). Germline V lookup: CDR1 KGHSY, CDR2 FQNENV. This CDR3 contains 16 residues. Trimming took off 4 bases at V and 0 bases at J, with 10 bases between the two ends.

The chain joins TRBV30 to TRBJ1-1; the D is unclear. CDR1 is GTSNPN and CDR2 is SVGIG in the germline V gene (reference sequence). This CDR3 spans 11 amino acids. Trimming removed 1 base at V and 3 bases at J, with 3 bases between. The CDR3 DNA reads TGTGCCTGGAGTGAATACACTGAAGCTTTCTTT. As protein: CAWSEYTEAFF.

The chain joins TRBV6-1 to TRBJ1-2, with a tentative D call TRBD1 (6 bases). There are 15 residues in the CDR3. Trimming took 1 base from V and 5 from J, leaving 14 bases between them. Per the germline V gene, CDR1 is MNHNS and CDR2 is SASEGT. The CDR3 DNA follows: TGTGCCAGCAGTGAAGGGGGGGCTCCGGGGTATGGCTACACCTTC. It yields the protein CASSEGGAPGYGYTF.

The chain uses TRBV7-9 and TRBJ2-7, with D tentatively TRBD1 (5 bases). The CDR3 totals 18 residues. The germline V and J ends were trimmed by 4 bases and 2 bases, with 24 bases remaining between them. Germline V gene data show CDR1 as SEHNR and CDR2 as FQNEAQ (reference sequence). The CDR3 bases are TGTGCCAGCAGCTCCGACAGCCTCCCTGGTCGGCGTCCCTACGAGCAGTACTTC. It translates to CASSSDSLPGRRPYEQYF.

J is TRBJ1-2 and V is TRBV18; a possible D gene is TRBD1 (6 bases). The CDR3 totals 13 residues. Between the trimmed V and J ends, which lost 4 bases and 3 bases, there was a span of 9 bases. Looked up from germline, CDR1 is KGHSH and CDR2 is LQKENI. CDR3 loop: CASSLRTDYGYTF. For the CDR3, the DNA is TGTGCCAGCTCACTACGGACAGACTATGGCTACACCTTC.

The table lists this clone with a few counts. Other DNA sequences in the same sample also yield this CDR3. J is TRBJ1-2 and V is TRBV27; D uncertain. The CDR3 consists of 13 residues. Trimming took 10 bases from V and 4 from J, leaving 16 bases between them. Germline loops: CDR1 MNHEY, CDR2 SMNVEV (reference sequence). The CDR3 DNA reads as TGTGCCACCGGACCGGGTTCGAGCTATGGCTACACCTTC. It codes for CATGPGSSYGYTF.

The CDR3 DNA reads TGCGCCAGCAGCCAAGAGGGACAGGGTAGGGATACGCAGTATTTT. Translated, it gives CASSQEGQGRDTQYF. The chain joins TRBV4-3 to TRBJ2-3; 9 bases map to TRBD1. Losses at the gene ends were 0 bases for V and 6 bases for J; bases not matched to a gene: 4. The CDR3 covers 15 residues. Germline CDR1 is LGHNA and CDR2 is YSLEER.

This chain uses TRBV11-2 with TRBJ2-7; D gene unclear. V was cut by 1 base and J by 2 bases, with 9 bases left in between. In germline, CDR1 is SGHAT, CDR2 FQNNGV. The length of the CDR3 is 14 residues. The CDR3: CASSLGGEPYEQYF. In DNA, the CDR3 is TGTGCCAGCAGCTTAGGCGGAGAACCCTACGAGCAGTACTTC.